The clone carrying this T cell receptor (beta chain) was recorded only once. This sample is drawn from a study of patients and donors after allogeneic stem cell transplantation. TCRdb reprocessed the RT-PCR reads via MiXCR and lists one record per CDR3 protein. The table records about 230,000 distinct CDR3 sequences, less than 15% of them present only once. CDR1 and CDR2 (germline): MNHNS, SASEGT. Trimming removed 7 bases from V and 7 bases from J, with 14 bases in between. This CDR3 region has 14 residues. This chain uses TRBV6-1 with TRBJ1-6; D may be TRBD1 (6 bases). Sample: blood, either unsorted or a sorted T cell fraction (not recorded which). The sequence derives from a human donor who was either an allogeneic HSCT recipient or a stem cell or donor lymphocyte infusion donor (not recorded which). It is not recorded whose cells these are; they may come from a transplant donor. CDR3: CASKPGHNNSPLHF. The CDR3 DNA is TGTGCCAGCAAACCGGGACATAACAATTCACCCCTCCACTTT.